The clone carrying this TCR beta chain was found many times. The antigen remains undetermined. Trimming took off 5 bases at V and 6 bases at J, with 21 bases between the two ends. The CDR3 spans 16 residues. CDR1 and CDR2 (germline): SGHRS, YFSETQ. This sample was taken from a study of CD8 T cells in ankylosing spondylitis. Study-level findings and limits: Prior literature has documented some motif variants in synovial fluid and blood from reactive arthritis. A TCR beta motif of several highly homologous variants appeared characteristic of ankylosing spondylitis blood.

5'-RACE, quantitative and with molecular barcodes, yielded the TCR beta libraries. TCRdb passed the 5' RACE reads through MiXCR, listing each CDR3 protein once. The profile shows about 240,000 distinct CDR3 sequences, about 10% of them singletons. Sequencing was performed on blood, either unsorted or a sorted T cell fraction (not recorded which). This TCR came from a male donor with ankylosing spondylitis or in good health (not recorded which). The chain couples TRBV5-1 to TRBJ1-5, with a possible D match to TRBD1 (5 bases). CDR3 nucleotides: TGCGCCAGCAGATATGGGGGACCCGACGAGGGTCAGCCCCAGCATTTT. As protein: CASRYGGPDEGQPQHF.